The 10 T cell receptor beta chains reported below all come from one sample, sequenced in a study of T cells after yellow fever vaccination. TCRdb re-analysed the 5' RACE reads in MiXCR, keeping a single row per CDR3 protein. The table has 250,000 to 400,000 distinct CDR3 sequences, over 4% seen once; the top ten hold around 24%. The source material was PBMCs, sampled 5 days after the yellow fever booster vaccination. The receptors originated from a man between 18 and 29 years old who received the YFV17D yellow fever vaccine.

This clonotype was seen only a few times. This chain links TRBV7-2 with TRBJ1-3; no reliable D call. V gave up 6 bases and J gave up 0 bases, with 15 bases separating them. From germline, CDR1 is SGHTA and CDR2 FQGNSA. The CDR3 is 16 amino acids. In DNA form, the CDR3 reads TGTGCCAGCAGAGCTAGAGACGGTAGCTCTGGAAACACCATATATTTT. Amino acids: CASRARDGSSGNTIYF.

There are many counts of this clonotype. The CDR3 loop is CASSLGTEETQYF. CDR3 nucleotides: TGTGCCAGCAGTTTAGGGACAGAAGAGACCCAGTACTTC. The rearrangement uses TRBV12-3 or TRBV12-4 and TRBJ2-5; D is possibly TRBD1 (6 bases). V was cut by 1 base and J by 3 bases, with 6 bases left in between. The CDR3 is 13 residues long.

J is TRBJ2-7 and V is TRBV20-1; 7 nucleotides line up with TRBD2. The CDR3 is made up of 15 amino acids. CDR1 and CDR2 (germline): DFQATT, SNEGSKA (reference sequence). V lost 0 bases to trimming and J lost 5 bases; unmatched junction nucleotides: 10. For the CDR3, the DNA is TGCAGTGCTAGAGATCTCAGCGCGGGGAGGGACGAGCAGTACTTC. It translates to CSARDLSAGRDEQYF.

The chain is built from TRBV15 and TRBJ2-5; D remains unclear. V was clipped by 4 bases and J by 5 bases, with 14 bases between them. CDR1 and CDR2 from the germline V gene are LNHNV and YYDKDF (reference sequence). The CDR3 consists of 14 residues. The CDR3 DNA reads TGTGCCACCAGCACTTCCCGGGTCCTGGAGACCCAGTACTTC. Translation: CATSTSRVLETQYF. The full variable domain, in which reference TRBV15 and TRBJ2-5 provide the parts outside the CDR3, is DAMVIQNPRYQVTQFGKPVTLSCSQTLNHNVMYWYQQKSSQAPKLLFHYYDKDFNNEADTPDNFQSRRPNTSFCFLDIRSPGLGDTAMYLCATSTSRVLETQYFGPGTRLLVL.

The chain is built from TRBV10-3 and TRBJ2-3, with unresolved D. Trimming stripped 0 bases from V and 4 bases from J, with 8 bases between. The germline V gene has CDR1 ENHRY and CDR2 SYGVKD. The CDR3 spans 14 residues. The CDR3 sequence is CAISESGMADTQYF. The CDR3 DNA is TGTGCCATCAGTGAGTCGGGAATGGCAGATACGCAGTATTTT.

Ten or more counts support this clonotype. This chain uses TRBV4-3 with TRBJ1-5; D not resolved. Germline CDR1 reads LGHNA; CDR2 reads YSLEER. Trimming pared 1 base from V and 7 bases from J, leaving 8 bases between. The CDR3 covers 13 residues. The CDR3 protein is CASSQGRRQPQHF. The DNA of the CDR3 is TGCGCCAGCAGCCAAGGACGGAGGCAGCCCCAGCATTTT.

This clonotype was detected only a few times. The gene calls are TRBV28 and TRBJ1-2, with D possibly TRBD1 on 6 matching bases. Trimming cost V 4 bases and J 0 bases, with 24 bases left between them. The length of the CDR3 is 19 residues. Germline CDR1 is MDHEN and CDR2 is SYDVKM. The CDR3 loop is CASSSGFRGAFWANYGYTF. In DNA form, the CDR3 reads TGTGCCAGCAGTTCGGGTTTTCGGGGGGCGTTTTGGGCTAACTATGGCTACACCTTC.

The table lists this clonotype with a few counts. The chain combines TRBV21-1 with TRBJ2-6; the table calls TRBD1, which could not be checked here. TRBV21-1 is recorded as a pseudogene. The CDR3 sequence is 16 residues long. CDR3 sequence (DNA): TGTGCCAGCAGCAAGGGGGCGTACTCTGGGGCCAACGTCCTGACTTTC. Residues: CASSKGAYSGANVLTF.

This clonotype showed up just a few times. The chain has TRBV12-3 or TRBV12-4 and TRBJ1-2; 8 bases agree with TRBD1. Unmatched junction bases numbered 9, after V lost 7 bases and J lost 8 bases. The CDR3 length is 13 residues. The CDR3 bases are TGTGCCAGCACCCTGGACAGGGCGGACGGCTACACCTTC. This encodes CASTLDRADGYTF.

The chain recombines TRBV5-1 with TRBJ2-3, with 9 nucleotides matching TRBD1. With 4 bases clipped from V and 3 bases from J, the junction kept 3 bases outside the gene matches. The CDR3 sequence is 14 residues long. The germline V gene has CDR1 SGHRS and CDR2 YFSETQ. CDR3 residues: CASSTGTGTDTQYF. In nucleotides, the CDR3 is TGCGCCAGCAGCACTGGGACAGGGACAGATACGCAGTATTTT.